This T cell receptor (beta chain) was captured in a study of cytomegalovirus exposure and HLA in healthy donors. The PCR made use of 60 Vbeta and 13 Jbeta primers. Generated by immunoSEQ multiplex PCR, the TCRdb table keeps only in-frame clones and is missing some. This table has about 51,000 clones, around 82% appearing once. Germline V gene sequence: CDR1 SNHLY, CDR2 FYNNEI. Trimming left V 9 bases short and J 4 bases short, with 13 bases between. The CDR3 loop spans 12 amino acids. The sequenced sample consisted of PBMCs. This chain uses TRBV2 with TRBJ2-7, with a possible D match to TRBD2 (5 bases). The origin of this receptor is a boy aged 10-17 years in good health and CMV-seropositive. CDR3 region: CASWGVRYEQYF. The CDR3 DNA follows: TGTGCCAGTTGGGGAGTCCGTTACGAGCAGTACTTC.